The rows below give T cell receptor beta chains drawn from one sample of a study of blood T cell repertoires in COVID-19. Sequencing was performed with immunoSEQ multiplex PCR; in TCRdb, only in-frame clones are kept and a portion is missing. This repertoire shows hundreds of thousands of clones, roughly 90% found once; its top ten account for around 3%. Sequenced: peripheral blood. These receptors were collected from a woman in her 30s with COVID-19, enrolled during active disease. Each CDR3 is given with its conserved first and last residue. The D gene is left open where the match is weak. Clone size is stated in some rows and not others, as once, few, many or a class when expanded.

J,size,D,V,CDR3,DNA
TRBJ1-5,.,TRBD1,TRBV7-2,CASSLWPGQGNQPQHF,TGTGCCAGCAGCTTATGGCCGGGACAGGGGAATCAGCCCCAGCATTTT
TRBJ1-1,few,.,TRBV13,CASSSPEDRNTEAFF,TGTGCCAGCAGCTCACCGGAGGATCGGAACACTGAAGCTTTCTTT
TRBJ2-1,.,.,TRBV18,CASSAITGEQFF,TGTGCCAGCTCAGCCATAACGGGTGAGCAGTTCTTC
TRBJ1-1,.,.,TRBV2,CASSEVEPQAFF,TGTGCCAGCAGTGAAGTGGAGCCTCAAGCTTTCTTT
TRBJ1-2,once,TRBD1,TRBV29-1,CSVEQGGASGYTF,TGCAGCGTTGAGCAAGGGGGCGCGAGCGGCTACACCTTC
TRBJ1-2,.,.,TRBV6-5,CASSYSQMGGYGYTF,TGTGCCAGCAGTTACTCCCAGATGGGGGGCTATGGCTACACCTTC
TRBJ1-2,.,.,TRBV7-2,CASSLNARTYGYTF,TGTGCCAGCAGCTTAAACGCCAGAACCTATGGCTACACCTTC
TRBJ1-5,.,TRBD1,TRBV19,CATSGQGRVSSNQPQHF,TGTGCCACCTCGGGACAGGGCCGGGTATCGAGCAATCAGCCCCAGCATTTT
TRBJ1-2,.,.,TRBV9,CASNPRGADGYTF,TGTGCCAGCAACCCACGGGGGGCGGATGGCTACACCTTC
TRBJ2-1,.,.,TRBV6-5,CASSIAPGLRGEQFF,TGTGCCAGCAGCATAGCACCGGGACTCCGGGGGGAGCAGTTCTTC
TRBJ2-1,.,.,TRBV10-1,CASSESIRGYNEQFF,TGCGCCAGCAGTGAGTCGATACGCGGGTACAATGAGCAGTTCTTC
TRBJ2-5,.,TRBD2,TRBV9,CASSVMGLLAGEETQYF,TGTGCCAGCAGCGTAATGGGACTACTAGCGGGGGAAGAGACCCAGTACTTC
TRBJ1-1,once,TRBD1,TRBV2,CASSEKGRGPGTEAFF,TGTGCCAGCAGTGAAAAGGGCAGGGGGCCGGGCACTGAAGCTTTCTTT
TRBJ2-3,.,.,TRBV11-3,CASSLDLLRETDTQYF,TGTGCCAGCAGCTTAGATCTGCTGCGGGAAACAGATACGCAGTATTTT
TRBJ2-5,once,TRBD2,TRBV7-2,CASTRGLAGGRETQYF,TGTGCCAGCACCCGGGGGCTAGCGGGAGGCCGGGAGACCCAGTACTTC
TRBJ2-3,.,TRBD2,TRBV7-2,CASTNTPGLAGGRGDTQYF,TGTGCCAGCACCAACACGCCGGGACTAGCGGGGGGGCGAGGAGATACGCAGTATTTT
TRBJ2-2,.,.,TRBV9,CASSVGSQLAPGELFF,TGTGCCAGCAGCGTAGGGTCCCAACTAGCACCCGGGGAGCTGTTTTTT
TRBJ1-5,few,TRBD1,TRBV3-1/TRBV3-2,CASSQEWTGHQPQHF,TGTGCCAGCAGCCAAGAGTGGACAGGTCATCAGCCCCAGCATTTT
TRBJ1-5,once,.,TRBV21-1,CASSNPGVTGKRDHYQPQHF,TGTGCCAGCAGCAACCCAGGGGTGACAGGGAAGAGAGATCACTATCAGCCCCAGCATTTT
TRBJ2-1,.,.,TRBV7-9,CASSLDLFGYNEQFF,TGTGCCAGCAGCTTGGATCTGTTCGGGTACAATGAGCAGTTCTTC
TRBJ1-6,few,.,TRBV5-4,CASNTGNSPLHF,TGTGCCAGCAATACAGGAAATTCACCCCTCCACTTT
TRBJ2-5,.,TRBD2,TRBV7-9,CASSYGLAGSRETQYF,TGTGCCAGCAGCTACGGACTAGCGGGGTCCCGAGAGACCCAGTACTTC
TRBJ1-2,once,TRBD1,TRBV5-6,CASSLFGQGLIGYTF,TGTGCCAGCAGCTTGTTCGGACAGGGGTTAATAGGCTACACCTTC
TRBJ1-3,once,.,TRBV7-9,CASSQDSYSGNTIYF,TGTGCCAGCAGCCAAGACAGTTACTCTGGAAACACCATATATTTT
TRBJ2-2,.,.,TRBV27,CASSLPTTRGRVETGELFF,TGTGCCAGCAGTTTACCCACGACCCGGGGTCGGGTAGAGACCGGGGAGCTGTTTTTT
TRBJ2-1,.,.,TRBV28,CASQAVYNEQFF,TGTGCCAGCCAGGCAGTTTACAATGAGCAGTTCTTC
TRBJ1-2,.,.,TRBV18,CASSAVGGRGYGYTF,TGTGCCAGCTCAGCGGTTGGGGGCCGGGGCTATGGCTACACCTTC
TRBJ1-2,.,.,TRBV5-4,CASSLRQVDGYTF,TGTGCCAGCAGCTTGCGGCAGGTTGATGGCTACACCTTC
TRBJ2-4,.,.,TRBV6-5,CASRGGLNIQYF,TGTGCCAGCAGGGGGGGTTTAAACATTCAGTACTTC
TRBJ2-2,.,.,TRBV3-1/TRBV3-2,CASSQRRGDANTGELFF,TGTGCCAGCAGCCAACGGCGGGGTGACGCGAACACCGGGGAGCTGTTTTTT
TRBJ2-3,once,TRBD2,TRBV19,CASGGLAGSTDTQYF,TGTGCCAGCGGGGGGCTAGCGGGTAGCACAGATACGCAGTATTTT
TRBJ1-2,.,.,TRBV19,CATLSGEYRHGYTF,TGTGCCACCCTCTCCGGGGAGTACAGACATGGCTACACCTTC
TRBJ2-6,.,.,TRBV5-6,CASSIRPGAGANVLTF,TGTGCCAGCAGTATTCGGCCGGGAGCTGGGGCCAACGTCCTGACTTTC
TRBJ2-3,.,.,TRBV7-6,CASSLTVSSTDTQYF,TGTGCCAGCAGCTTAACAGTATCTAGCACAGATACGCAGTATTTT
TRBJ1-5,.,.,TRBV6-2/TRBV6-3,CASSSRAPNQPQHF,TGTGCCAGCAGTTCCCGAGCCCCCAATCAGCCCCAGCATTTT
TRBJ1-2,.,.,TRBV12-3/TRBV12-4,CASTLGQPYGYTF,TGTGCCAGCACCCTGGGACAACCCTATGGCTACACCTTC
TRBJ2-5,.,.,TRBV20-1,CSASSSFETQYF,TGCAGTGCTAGTTCTAGCTTTGAGACCCAGTACTTC
TRBJ1-1,.,.,TRBV7-2,CASSLSLGAREAFF,TGTGCCAGCAGCTTAAGTCTAGGGGCCCGTGAAGCTTTCTTT
TRBJ2-1,once,TRBD2,TRBV6-5,CASSYDGGAIEQFF,TGTGCCAGCAGTTACGACGGGGGGGCTATAGAGCAGTTCTTC
TRBJ2-2,.,.,TRBV18,CASSPEAENTGELFF,TGTGCCAGCTCACCGGAAGCGGAGAACACCGGGGAGCTGTTTTTT
TRBJ2-3,.,.,TRBV6-6,CASSYGRNTDTQYF,TGTGCCAGCAGTTACGGCAGAAACACAGATACGCAGTATTTT
TRBJ2-1,.,TRBD2,TRBV12-5,CASGATGTSGNVSYNEQFF,TGTGCTAGTGGGGCTACCGGGACTAGCGGAAATGTATCCTACAATGAGCAGTTCTTC
TRBJ1-1,.,.,TRBV6-5,CATTGPLNTEAFF,TGTGCCACCACAGGGCCTTTGAACACTGAAGCTTTCTTT
TRBJ2-5,.,TRBD2,TRBV18,CASSPSPGTREETQYF,TGTGCCAGCTCACCATCGCCCGGGACTAGGGAAGAGACCCAGTACTTC
TRBJ2-3,.,TRBD2,TRBV4-3,CASSRRSGGAADTQYF,TGCGCCAGCAGCCGCAGGAGCGGGGGGGCGGCGGATACGCAGTATTTT
TRBJ1-2,.,TRBD1,TRBV10-3,CAISEGTGSYGYTF,TGTGCCATCAGTGAGGGGACAGGTAGCTATGGCTACACCTTC
TRBJ2-1,.,.,TRBV30,CAWSGTSTSYNEQFF,TGTGCCTGGAGTGGAACCTCTACTTCCTACAATGAGCAGTTCTTC
TRBJ1-2,.,TRBD1,TRBV6-1,CASSDFSGGQGHYGYTF,TGTGCCAGCAGTGATTTTTCGGGAGGACAGGGCCACTATGGCTACACCTTC
TRBJ1-2,.,TRBD1,TRBV5-1,CASSPRTGGYTF,TGCGCCAGCAGCCCGAGGACAGGTGGCTACACCTTC
TRBJ2-5,.,.,TRBV6-2/TRBV6-3,CASSSPRGLGETQYF,TGTGCCAGCAGCTCCCCCCGGGGGTTAGGGGAGACCCAGTACTTC